The sequence of this T cell receptor (beta chain) was determined in a study of T cells in Graves' hyperthyroidism and ophthalmopathy. RNA transcripts provided the source from which TCR beta CDR3 regions were amplified. HTBI primers drove first-round RT-PCR of the TCR CDR3. Each CDR3 protein is one row after TCRdb ran MiXCR on the multiplex PCR reads. The sample lists 700,000 to 850,000 distinct CDR3 sequences; approximately 36% were seen once. Clinical symptoms, serum thyroxine, TRAb, thyroid ultrasound and orbital computed tomography informed diagnoses. This clonotype has ten or more counts. Germline CDR1 SGHTA, CDR2 FQGTGA. This CDR3 is built from 13 residues. V was trimmed by 3 bases and J by 7 bases, leaving 12 bases between them.

The sequenced material came from blood. The receptor's source is a woman aged 35 to 49 with Graves' hyperthyroidism. The chain combines TRBV7-3 with TRBJ1-1; D is ambiguous. The CDR3 DNA is TGTGCCAGCAGCTTTTCTACGGGGAGTGAAGCTTTCTTT. This encodes CASSFSTGSEAFF.